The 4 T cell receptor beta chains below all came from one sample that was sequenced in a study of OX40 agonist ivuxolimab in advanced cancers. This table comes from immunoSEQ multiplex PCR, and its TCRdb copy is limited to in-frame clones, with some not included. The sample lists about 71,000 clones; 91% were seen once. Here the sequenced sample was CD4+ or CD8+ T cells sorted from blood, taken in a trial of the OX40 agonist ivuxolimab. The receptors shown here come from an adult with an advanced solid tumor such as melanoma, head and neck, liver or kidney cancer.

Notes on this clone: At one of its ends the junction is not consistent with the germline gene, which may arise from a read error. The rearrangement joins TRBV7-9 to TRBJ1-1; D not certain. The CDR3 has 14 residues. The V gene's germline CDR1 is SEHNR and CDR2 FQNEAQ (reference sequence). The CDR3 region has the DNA TGTGCCAGCACCTTACCGGGCCCTAACACTGAAGCTTTCTTT. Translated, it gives CASTLPGPNTEAFF.

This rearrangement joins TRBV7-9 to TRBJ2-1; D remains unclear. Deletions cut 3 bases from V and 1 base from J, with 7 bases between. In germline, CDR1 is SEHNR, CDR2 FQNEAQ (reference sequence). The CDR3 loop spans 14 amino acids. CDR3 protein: CASSFGKSYNEQFF. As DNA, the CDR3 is TGTGCCAGCAGCTTCGGCAAATCCTACAATGAGCAGTTCTTC.

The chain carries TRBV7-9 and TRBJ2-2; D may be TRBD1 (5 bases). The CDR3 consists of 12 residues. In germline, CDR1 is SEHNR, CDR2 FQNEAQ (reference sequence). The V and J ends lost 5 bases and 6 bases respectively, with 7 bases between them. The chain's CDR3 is CASSRGPGELFF. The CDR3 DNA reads TGTGCCAGCAGCAGGGGCCCCGGGGAGCTGTTTTTT.

The CDR3 region has the DNA TGTGCCAGCAGCTTAGCGCTCACAGATACGCAGTATTTT. Translation gives CASSLALTDTQYF. The rearrangement joins TRBV7-2 to TRBJ2-3; D unresolved. Germline V gives CDR1 SGHTA, CDR2 FQGNSA. With 0 bases removed from V and 2 bases from J, the gap between germline ends came to 3 bases. The CDR3 contains 13 residues.